This T cell receptor (beta chain) was sequenced for a study of blood T cells in healthy people across ages. Sample-barcoded 5' priming and a J-beta primer mix drove a second PCR of roughly 7 to 11 cycles. MiXCR, applied by TCRdb to the 5' RACE reads, yields one record per CDR3 protein. Among over a million distinct CDR3 sequences listed, roughly 64% were seen once. After removal of 8 bases from V and 10 bases from J, the junction contained 12 bases not matched to a gene. The CDR3 is 13 amino acids. CDR1 is SQVTM, CDR2 ANQGSEA, per germline. The rearrangement links TRBV29-1 to TRBJ2-1, with 9 bases lining up with TRBD2. Specimen: blood. The source is a man aged 18 to 29 in good health. CDR3 in amino acids: CSFTGTSSYEQFF. In DNA, the CDR3 is TGCAGCTTTACCGGGACTAGCTCCTACGAGCAGTTCTTC.